Below, 11 T cell receptor beta chains from the same sample are listed, as sequenced in a study of vaccination effects on CD4 cells after COVID-19. These receptors are not linked to any known antigen. Subsequent to ten to eleven days of culture, CD4+ T cells were isolated. Here immunoSEQ multiplex PCR was the method, and the copy in TCRdb shows in-frame clones only, minus some. The sample has roughly 36,000 clones, around 74% seen once. The specimen was CD4+ T cells from PBMCs cultured without peptide, collected before COVID-19 vaccination. These TCRs come from a human donor who received a COVID-19 vaccine.

The chain carries TRBV28 and TRBJ2-1, with TRBD2 as a possible D gene (6 bases). Germline loops: CDR1 MDHEN, CDR2 SYDVKM. V dropped 3 bases and J dropped 0 bases, with 15 bases sitting between them. The CDR3 has 17 residues. The CDR3 DNA is TGTGCCAGCAGTTTTAGTTTCGTGGGGGGCTCCTACAATGAGCAGTTCTTC. The encoded protein is CASSFSFVGGSYNEQFF.

To note about this clone: At one boundary the junction diverges from the germline segment, which might be a read error. In DNA form, the CDR3 reads TGTGCCAGCTCCCCACTAGCGGGGGGGCTCAATGAGCAGTTCTTC. Protein product: CASSPLAGGLNEQFF. This chain uses TRBV18 with TRBJ2-1, with 13 bases fitting TRBD2. Germline V lookup: CDR1 KGHSH, CDR2 LQKENI. CDR3 length equals 15 residues.

This clone was seen a few times. This sequence joins TRBV6-1 and TRBJ2-1, with D unresolved. The length of the CDR3 is 13 residues. The V gene lost 7 bases and the J gene lost 4 bases, with 11 bases spanning the gap. CDR1 is MNHNS and CDR2 is SASEGT in the germline V gene. The CDR3 sequence is CASTLRVYNEQFF. CDR3 sequence (DNA): TGTGCCAGCACCCTCCGGGTTTACAATGAGCAGTTCTTC.

The rearrangement links TRBV7-2 to TRBJ2-7; D gene ambiguous. The CDR3 covers 14 residues. Germline lookup yields CDR1 SGHTA and CDR2 FQGNSA. With 9 bases removed from V and 0 bases from J, the gap between germline ends came to 15 bases. The CDR3, as DNA: TGTGCCAGTCTAAGACAAGGGAACTCCTACGAGCAGTACTTC. Encoded protein: CASLRQGNSYEQYF. Variable domain in full (rest from reference TRBV7-2 and TRBJ2-7): GAGVSQSPSNKVTEKGKDVELRCDPISGHTALYWYRQSLGQGLEFLIYFQGNSAPDKSGLPSDRFSAERTGGSVSTLTIQRTQQEDSAVYLCASLRQGNSYEQYFGPGTRLTVT.

V is TRBV27 and J is TRBJ1-5; D might be TRBD1 (6 bases). Germline values: CDR1 MNHEY, CDR2 SMNVEV (reference sequence). This CDR3 region has 16 residues. Trimming cost V 2 bases and J 3 bases, with 14 bases left between them. The CDR3, as DNA: TGTGCCAGCAGTTTAGCAGGGGCTGGCAACAATCAGCCCCAGCATTTT. Translated: CASSLAGAGNNQPQHF.

This clone was detected only a few times. This sequence joins TRBV4-2 and TRBJ2-7; D remains unclear. This CDR3 has 14 residues. CDR1 is LGHNA, CDR2 YNFKEQ, per germline. With 0 bases removed from V and 6 bases from J, the gap between germline ends came to 12 bases. The CDR3 protein is CASSQDRAYREQYF. The CDR3 nucleotides read TGTGCCAGCAGCCAAGATCGGGCGTATCGCGAGCAGTACTTC.

This clone was detected once. This chain links TRBV21-1 with TRBJ2-2; the tabulated D call, TRBD2, remains unverified against the DNA. TRBV21-1 is labeled a pseudogene. The CDR3 contains 15 residues. CDR3 sequence reads: CASSKGEVNTGELFF. The CDR3 DNA follows: TGTGCCAGCAGCAAAGGTGAGGTGAACACCGGGGAGCTGTTTTTT.

This clone has only a few counts. The chain uses TRBV30 and TRBJ2-5; no clear D. The CDR3 has 11 amino acids. CDR1 GTSNPN and CDR2 SVGIG come from the germline V gene (reference sequence). Trimming took 1 base from V and 7 from J, leaving 7 bases between them. In DNA, the CDR3 is TGTGCCTGGAGTGACAGCTTGACCCAGTACTTC. Protein sequence: CAWSDSLTQYF.

There are a few counts of this clone. The gene calls are TRBV5-1 and TRBJ1-2, with 11 nucleotides matching TRBD1. The CDR3 covers 15 residues. In germline, CDR1 is SGHRS, CDR2 YFSETQ. V gave up 0 bases and J gave up 3 bases; unmatched junction bases: 1. CDR3 region: CASSLGTGGDYGYTF. CDR3 sequence (DNA): TGCGCCAGCAGCTTGGGGACAGGGGGCGACTATGGCTACACCTTC.

The gene calls are TRBV27 and TRBJ2-6; D remains ambiguous. Trimming removed 6 bases from V and 0 bases from J, with 3 bases in between. The CDR3 spans 13 residues. Per the germline V gene, CDR1 is MNHEY and CDR2 is SMNVEV (reference sequence). CDR3: CASSPSGANVLTF. CDR3 coding DNA: TGTGCCAGCAGCCCCTCTGGGGCCAACGTCCTGACTTTC.

In this sample, this clone turned up once. This sequence joins TRBV28 and TRBJ1-6; D call uncertain. Germline V lookup: CDR1 MDHEN, CDR2 SYDVKM. V dropped 5 bases and J dropped 14 bases, with 13 bases sitting between them. This CDR3 has 12 amino acids. CDR3 region: CASSALRRALHF. The CDR3 DNA is TGTGCCAGCAGTGCGTTGCGACGCGCCCTCCACTTT.